This T cell receptor (beta chain) originates from a study of long-term antiretroviral therapy in people with HIV. Whole-study results and caveats: Repertoires from HIV showed CDR3 length ranges narrower than those of controls.

The V gene end was trimmed by 7 bases and the J gene end by 3 bases; junction bases not matched to a gene: 3. The CDR3 is made up of 14 amino acids. Germline values: CDR1 MGHDK, CDR2 SYGVNS. Sequencing relied on immunoSEQ assay v3.0, run at survey level. TCRdb's copy holds only in-frame clones and misses some; the assay was immunoSEQ multiplex PCR. The profile shows a few thousand clones, approximately 90% of them singletons. A note on this clone: Its antigen is undetermined.

The receptor was derived from a woman in her fifties or sixties with HIV. This sequence joins TRBV25-1 and TRBJ1-2; 12 bases align to TRBD1. Sequenced here: unsorted PBMCs, sampled 1.3 years after starting antiretroviral therapy. CDR3 nucleotide sequence: TGTGCCAGCAAGGGGACAGGGGGCGACTATGGCTACACCTTC. Its translation is CASKGTGGDYGYTF.